This T cell receptor (beta chain) was documented in a study of Ad26.COV2.S vaccination and SARS-CoV-2 variants. Study-wide results and limits: The TCR breadth and depth analyses may have produced an underestimate of total T cell responses. Measurement of non-spike TCR breadth gave similar results in vaccine and placebo recipients.

Only in-frame clones appear in the TCRdb table, and some are missing; sequencing was by immunoSEQ multiplex PCR. The sample shows about 420,000 clones, 85% to 90% of them seen only once. About this clone itself: Its antigen is still unknown.

Treatment in this sample: some 20 received Ad26.COV2.S at low or high dose, single or two shots; about 5 received placebo; per-sample allocation not given. The samples were gathered on day 63 after the first injection of vaccine or placebo. In Boston, an adult donor aged 18-55 years took part. Built on an Ad26 vector, the vaccine expressed Wuhan-strain SARS-CoV-2 spike. The CDR3 sequence is 10 residues long. The V gene's germline CDR1 is DFQATT and CDR2 SNEGSKA (reference sequence). The ends were cut back, 3 bases at V and 12 bases at J, with 11 bases in the middle. The TCR was taken from a person aged 18-65 years who received the Ad26.COV2.S COVID-19 vaccine or a placebo. The chain employs TRBV20-1 and TRBJ2-5; D unclear. Sequencing used peripheral blood, obtained in a trial of Ad26.COV2.S vaccine versus placebo. CDR3 sequence reads: CSASRVSEYF. The DNA of the CDR3 is TGCAGTGCTAGTCGAGTTTCTGAGTACTTC.